This is a list of T cell receptor beta chains from one sample in a study of blood T cell repertoires in COVID-19. Profiled with immunoSEQ multiplex PCR; TCRdb holds only in-frame clones, not every one. The sample includes just over 650,000 clones, approximately 90% seen only once; the top ten take 0.2% to 0.3%. The sample consisted of peripheral blood. These receptors were obtained from a woman under 30 with acute or convalescent COVID-19. The CDR3 runs from the conserved cysteine through the conserved F or W.

v_gene	j_gene	CDR3aa
TRBV9	TRBJ2-3	CASSFSGGTDTQYF
TRBV30	TRBJ1-2	CAWRGTGFGARSGYTF
TRBV18	TRBJ1-6	CASSPTDSRGGSPLHF
TRBV6-2/TRBV6-3	TRBJ2-3	CASSYGGRNTDTQYF
TRBV29-1	TRBJ1-2	CSAQSTGGMYGYTF
TRBV12-3/TRBV12-4	TRBJ2-7	CASRSGTEYEQYF
TRBV5-4	TRBJ1-2	CASSHPSDRGAYGYTF
TRBV10-3	TRBJ1-1	CAISDPDRVEEAFF
TRBV12-5	TRBJ2-1	CASGLEVEGNEQFF
TRBV28	TRBJ1-4	CASRGGGRDGKLFF
TRBV11-1	TRBJ1-1	CASSRRERGNNEAFF
TRBV9	TRBJ1-5	CASSHTFWGQFLFNQPQHF
TRBV7-9	TRBJ1-1	CASSSLEAFF
TRBV30	TRBJ1-5	CAWSLEFNQPQHF
TRBV6-5	TRBJ2-3	CASTKSGNTDTQYF
TRBV9	TRBJ2-4	CASSGSSGGARNIQYF
TRBV5-4	TRBJ2-6	CASSFGGSGANVLTF
TRBV29-1	TRBJ2-7	CSVDTGGNEQYF
TRBV25-1	TRBJ1-1	CASSESGGPEAFF
TRBV2	TRBJ1-6	CASSEGGLGNSPLHF
TRBV27	TRBJ1-4	CASSNRGRGEKLFF
TRBV20-1	TRBJ2-7	CSANRGREQYF
TRBV12-5	TRBJ1-2	CASGPPGWYGYTF
TRBV7-2	TRBJ2-1	CASSLEGGVNEQFF
TRBV27	TRBJ2-2	CASTLTGELFF
TRBV21-1	TRBJ1-6	CASSKGVTVPQSSYNSPLHF
TRBV4-3	TRBJ2-7	CASSQPGTGVYEQYF
TRBV9	TRBJ2-2	CASSGNSGGGTGELFF
TRBV2	TRBJ2-5	CASSGQAQETQYF
TRBV29-1	TRBJ1-1	CSVDGRVRNTEAFF
TRBV30	TRBJ1-1	CAWSVRAGGHTEAFF
TRBV7-9	TRBJ1-3	CASSLGVGTQAGNTIYF
TRBV29-1	TRBJ1-1	CSVDRPNTEAFF
TRBV5-3	TRBJ1-2	CARRVVNRINYGYTF
TRBV3-1/TRBV3-2	TRBJ1-2	CASSQQGDVGGTRKSNYGYTF
TRBV29-1	TRBJ1-2	CSVEARGGGTYGYTF
TRBV11-2	TRBJ1-6	CASYSPNSPLHF
TRBV11-1	TRBJ2-1	CASSLSRGSYNEQFF
TRBV5-1	TRBJ2-1	CASSVDSSYNEQFF
TRBV7-9	TRBJ1-3	CASSFGQGNENTIYF
TRBV24-1	TRBJ2-7	CATSDPGGYEQYF
TRBV9	TRBJ2-1	CASSERGTPYNEQFF
TRBV5-1	TRBJ1-3	CASSRTGDGNTIYF
TRBV19	TRBJ1-4	CASTPTGGTGGKLFF
TRBV4-1	TRBJ1-3	CASSQADSIANTIYF
TRBV6-4	TRBJ1-1	CASSDAQGQVYLNTEAFF
TRBV7-2	TRBJ2-7	CASSLQSSYEQYF
TRBV7-9	TRBJ1-2	CASSLGFANYGYTF
TRBV5-1	TRBJ2-2	CASSLVGSNTGELFF
TRBV25-1	TRBJ1-2	CASSDGTSYGYTF
TRBV5-5	TRBJ2-7	CASSLGASNSYEQYF
TRBV12-5	TRBJ1-1	CASEYTGAIEAFF
TRBV6-5	TRBJ1-2	CASSLGQPAYYGYTF